This entry concerns a single T cell receptor (beta chain). The antigen remains unidentified. This sample was included in a study of T cell repertoires in cytomegalovirus infection. Study as a whole: Researchers turned to recently identified HLA-C-restricted CMV epitopes as well as well-studied HLA-B-restricted ones. Public TCR beta signatures marked donors with CMV infection and the matching HLA. Study-wide points: Based on cumulative public TCR beta family frequency, carriers of CMV plus the relevant HLA were identified.

TCRdb redid the calling of the reads with MiXCR, one entry per CDR3 protein. The table has about 330,000 distinct CDR3 sequences, about 34% seen once. The sequence was obtained from a human donor in good health (CMV status not recorded). Some clones in this sample may be carry-over from other donors' samples. Specimen: cultured PBMCs, collected from culture after CMV antigen stimulation.

CDR3 region: CASSRTSGRGEQFF. CDR3 nucleotides: TGTGCCAGCAGCCGGACTAGCGGCAGGGGTGAGCAGTTCTTC. The chain couples TRBV6-2 or TRBV6-3 to TRBJ2-1, with 10 bases fitting TRBD2. The CDR3 is 14 residues long. CDR1 is MNHEY and CDR2 is SVGEGT in the germline V gene. V lost 6 bases and J lost 9; bases outside the gene matches: 8.